This T cell receptor beta chain was obtained from a study of shared clonotypes between healthy human individuals. In germline, CDR1 is MNHNS, CDR2 SASEGT. The CDR3 contains 13 residues. Trimming took off 6 bases at V and 0 bases at J, with 7 bases between the two ends. The assay was immunoSEQ multiplex PCR, and TCRdb's table has in-frame clones only and misses some. The sample lists about 990,000 clones; approximately 80% were seen once. The sequencing sample was made of memory CD4+ T cells from PBMCs. The subset is: CD45RA-negative fraction. The TCR was taken from a man younger than 35 in good health. Some clones in this sample may be carry-over from other donors' samples. The chain combines TRBV6-1 with TRBJ2-3; no definite D call. CDR3 residues: CASRGDSTDTQYF. CDR3 coding DNA: TGTGCCAGCAGGGGCGATAGCACAGATACGCAGTATTTT.